This T cell receptor (beta chain) was sequenced in a study of response to subunit inactivated influenza vaccine. Study results and limitations: Authors proposed each seasonal influenza vaccination draws in few new T cells.

TCRdb fed the RT-PCR reads into MiXCR, producing one record per CDR3 protein. The repertoire includes roughly 540,000 distinct CDR3 sequences, under 25% of them detected once, and 2.5% to 3.5% sits in the top ten. There are a few counts of this clonotype. Antigen specificity is unknown. The CDR3 is 14 residues long. With 6 bases removed from V and 2 bases from J, the gap between germline ends came to 11 bases. In addition, the sample was reused for a study of T cells expressing NK-cell markers. That study adds: As the method of synthesis, 5'RACE template switching with UMIs yielded TCR beta cDNA. In about six donors, dominant CD3+CD56+NKG2C+ clonotypes ranked among the top 10 CD8+ clonotypes. The study found these clonotypes also leading the CD3+CD56-NKG2C+ fraction in a few donors. Nothing established the HCMV specificity of expanded NKG2C+ T cell clones.

The chain carries TRBV12-3 or TRBV12-4 and TRBJ2-1; possible D gene TRBD1, 6 bases. The sequencing here drew on CD4+ T cells sorted from PBMCs, taken roughly 12 days after vaccination. The sequence was obtained from a man aged 50-59 years who received an inactivated influenza vaccine. This chain's CDR3 is CASRADRAYNEQFF. As DNA, the CDR3 is TGTGCCAGCAGAGCGGACAGAGCCTACAATGAGCAGTTCTTC.